Presented here are 30 T cell receptor beta chains from one specimen sequenced in a study of shared clonotypes between healthy human individuals. Sequencing was performed with immunoSEQ multiplex PCR; in TCRdb, only in-frame clones are kept and a portion is missing. The sample shows 1,500,000 or so clones, 96% of them seen only once. The specimen sequenced was naive CD4+ T cells sorted from blood. Noted subset: CD45RA+ positively selected. The source of these receptors is a man in his thirties or forties in good health.

Concerning this clone: Additional DNA sequences in this sample encode the identical CDR3. This rearrangement joins TRBV9 to TRBJ2-2, with 7 bases identical to TRBD1. The CDR3 spans 14 residues. The junction had 1 base not matched to a gene; V was cut back by 4 bases and J by 1 base. The germline gives CDR1 SGDLS, CDR2 YYNGEE. The CDR3 DNA reads as TGTGCCAGCAGCTGGACAGGGAACACCGGGGAGCTGTTTTTT. Residues: CASSWTGNTGELFF.

The CDR3 loop is CASSTTYNEQFF. The CDR3 region has the DNA TGTGCCAGCAGCACTACGTACAATGAGCAGTTCTTC. This chain joins TRBV13 and TRBJ2-1; D not resolved. Trimming left V 5 bases short and J 4 bases short, with 6 bases between. CDR3 length equals 12 residues. Germline loops: CDR1 PRHDT, CDR2 FYEKMQ (reference sequence). The full variable domain, with the rest looked up from reference TRBV13 and TRBJ2-1, is AAGVIQSPRHLIKEKRETATLKCYPIPRHDTVYWYQQGPGQDPQFLISFYEKMQSDKGSIPDRFSAQQFSDYHSELNMSSLELGDSALYFCASSTTYNEQFFGPGTRLTVL.

The rearrangement links TRBV7-2 to TRBJ2-4; tentative D call: TRBD2 (6 bases). The germline V gene encodes CDR1 SGHTA and CDR2 FQGNSA. The CDR3 runs 14 residues. Trimming stripped 5 bases from V and 6 bases from J, with 14 bases between. CDR3 residues: CASSPAGSVNIQYF. CDR3 in DNA: TGTGCCAGCAGCCCCGCGGGATCCGTAAACATTCAGTACTTC.

The rearrangement uses TRBV5-1 and TRBJ2-5, with TRBD2 matching over 8 bases. V lost 7 bases, J lost 2 bases, and 13 bases stayed unmatched. The CDR3 loop spans 16 amino acids. The germline V gene has CDR1 SGHRS and CDR2 YFSETQ. DNA for the CDR3: TGCGCCAGCTCTTTTGTGCGGGAGGCCCCTCAAGAGACCCAGTACTTC. It codes for CASSFVREAPQETQYF.

The rearrangement uses TRBV27 and TRBJ2-7; 8 positions match TRBD1. The CDR3 sequence is 13 residues long. CDR1 is MNHEY, CDR2 SMNVEV, per germline (reference sequence). The ends lost 3 bases at V and 5 bases at J; junction bases unmatched: 3. The CDR3 DNA is TGTGCCAGCAGTTTTCTCAGGGGGCACGAGCAGTACTTC. Translating it yields CASSFLRGHEQYF.

The rearrangement joins TRBV7-8 to TRBJ2-7; 13 bases map to TRBD2. Trimming removed 0 bases from V and 1 base from J; junction bases left unmatched: 3. Per germline, CDR1 SGHVS and CDR2 FQNEAQ. This CDR3 region has 17 residues. The CDR3 is CASSLATSGRPSYEQYF. As DNA, the CDR3 is TGTGCCAGCAGCTTAGCGACTAGCGGGAGGCCGTCCTACGAGCAGTACTTC. Looking up the rest from reference TRBV7-8 and TRBJ2-7 gives the full variable domain: GAGVSQSPRYKVAKRGQDVALRCDPISGHVSLFWYQQALGQGPEFLTYFQNEAQLDKSGLPSDRFFAERPEGSVSTLKIQRTQQEDSAVYLCASSLATSGRPSYEQYFGPGTRLTVT.

The genes are TRBV7-3 and TRBJ2-2, with TRBD2 as a possible D gene (6 bases). CDR3 size: 16 residues. Trimming cost V 5 bases and J 4 bases, with 17 bases left between them. Germline assignment: CDR1 SGHTA and CDR2 FQGTGA. In DNA, the CDR3 is TGTGCCAGCAGCCATGGGGCGGGAACGGGCACCGGGGAGCTGTTTTTT. This codes for CASSHGAGTGTGELFF.

This clone has only one observation. The V gene is TRBV28, the J gene TRBJ1-5, with TRBD1 matching over 8 bases. The CDR3 consists of 17 residues. Germline V lookup: CDR1 MDHEN, CDR2 SYDVKM. J lost 2 bases, V lost 6 bases, and 12 bases had no gene match. The DNA for the CDR3 is TGTGCCAGCAGCCCTGACAGGGGTTCTTTAGGCAATCAGCCCCAGCATTTT. It yields the protein CASSPDRGSLGNQPQHF.

This CDR3 reads CAISPGQGTPRSTDTQYF. The CDR3 nucleotides are TGTGCCATCAGTCCGGGACAGGGAACACCACGAAGCACAGATACGCAGTATTTT. The V call is TRBV10-3, the J call TRBJ2-3; 9 nucleotides match TRBD1. The V segment lost 5 bases and the J segment 0 bases; nucleotides outside the gene matches: 12. There are 18 residues in the CDR3. The germline V gene has CDR1 ENHRY and CDR2 SYGVKD.

V and J are TRBV29-1 and TRBJ1-1; tentatively, D is TRBD1 (6 bases). Germline CDR1 and CDR2: SQVTM and ANQGSEA. With 6 bases removed from V and 6 bases from J, the gap between germline ends came to 14 bases. The CDR3 runs 12 residues. The CDR3 DNA sequence: TGCAGCGTACCTAGCAGGGGCCCTGAAGCTTTCTTT. As protein: CSVPSRGPEAFF.

The rearrangement joins TRBV18 to TRBJ2-7; D is uncertain. CDR3 length: 12 residues. The V and J ends lost 5 bases and 2 bases respectively, with 7 bases between them. The germline V gene encodes CDR1 KGHSH and CDR2 LQKENI. The CDR3 loop is CASSSTPYEQYF. DNA for the CDR3: TGTGCCAGCTCATCAACGCCCTACGAGCAGTACTTC.

CDR3 loop: CASAGTGVGDYGYTF. For the CDR3, the DNA is TGTGCCAGCGCCGGGACAGGGGTGGGAGACTATGGCTACACCTTC. The V gene is TRBV27, the J gene TRBJ1-2; 10 nucleotides line up with TRBD1. The CDR3 has 15 residues. Germline assignment: CDR1 MNHEY and CDR2 SMNVEV (reference sequence). V lost 8 bases, J lost 3 bases, and 9 bases stayed unmatched.

CDR3 in DNA: TGCGCCAGCAGCTTCAGACAGGGGGCAACTGGGGCCAACGTCCTGACTTTC. Protein sequence: CASSFRQGATGANVLTF. This sequence joins TRBV5-1 and TRBJ2-6, with TRBD1 matching 10 bases. Germline CDR1 and CDR2: SGHRS and YFSETQ. The ends lost 2 bases at V and 2 bases at J; junction bases unmatched: 4. This CDR3 has 17 amino acids.

The genes are TRBV7-9 and TRBJ2-7, with D perhaps TRBD2 (6 bases). Trimming removed 5 bases from V and 3 bases from J, with 17 bases in between. CDR1 SEHNR and CDR2 FQNEAQ come from the germline V gene (reference sequence). CDR3 length: 15 residues. The CDR3 coding sequence is TGTGCCAGCAGCCCCCTGGCGCGGGGCCGCTACGAGCAGTACTTC. Amino acids: CASSPLARGRYEQYF.

This clone was seen once. This chain uses TRBV30 with TRBJ2-1, with 8 bases aligning to TRBD1. The CDR3 has 16 residues. Germline V gene sequence: CDR1 GTSNPN, CDR2 SVGIG (reference sequence). With V trimmed by 1 base and J by 4 bases, 9 bases remained unmatched. Here the CDR3 DNA reads TGTGCCTGGAGTGCCCTCGGGGACAGGAGATACAATGAGCAGTTCTTC. Protein product: CAWSALGDRRYNEQFF.

The rearrangement links TRBV9 to TRBJ2-7; perhaps TRBD2 as D (6 bases). CDR3 length: 15 residues. From germline, CDR1 is SGDLS and CDR2 YYNGEE. The V end was cut by 0 bases, the J end by 0 bases, with 10 bases between. The DNA of the CDR3 is TGTGCCAGCAGCGTAGGCGGGGAGAGCTCCTACGAGCAGTACTTC. Encoded protein: CASSVGGESSYEQYF. Supplemented by reference TRBV9 and TRBJ2-7, the full variable domain reads DSGVTQTPKHLITATGQRVTLRCSPRSGDLSVYWYQQSLDQGLQFLIQYYNGEERAKGNILERFSAQQFPDLHSELNLSSLELGDSALYFCASSVGGESSYEQYFGPGTRLTVT.

The chain recombines TRBV4-2 with TRBJ2-5; TRBD2 agrees at 8 bases. The CDR3 is made up of 16 amino acids. The ends lost 3 bases at V and 4 bases at J; junction bases unmatched: 10. Germline CDR1 LGHNA, CDR2 YNFKEQ. The CDR3 reads CASSQSGSRGVETQYF. DNA of the CDR3: TGTGCCAGCAGCCAGAGCGGGAGCAGAGGGGTAGAGACCCAGTACTTC.

This chain links TRBV30 with TRBJ2-5; the match to TRBD2 covers 11 bases. J gave up 2 bases and V 3 bases, and 2 bases lay outside the gene matches. This CDR3 is built from 14 residues. Germline CDR1 is GTSNPN and CDR2 is SVGIG (reference sequence). The DNA for the CDR3 is TGTGCCTGGAGCCGACTAGCGGGACAAGAGACCCAGTACTTC. Its protein product is CAWSRLAGQETQYF.

The rearrangement joins TRBV28 to TRBJ2-7, with D uncertain. Germline V lookup: CDR1 MDHEN, CDR2 SYDVKM. The CDR3 consists of 15 residues. Trimming removed 2 bases at V and 2 bases at J, with 13 bases between. CDR3 in DNA: TGTGCCAGCAGTTTACCCCTCCCCGGCGCCTACGAGCAGTACTTC. Translating gives CASSLPLPGAYEQYF.

The chain is built from TRBV25-1 and TRBJ2-2; D not resolved. Germline values: CDR1 MGHDK, CDR2 SYGVNS. This CDR3 region has 13 residues. Trimming took off 7 bases at V and 1 base at J, with 7 bases between the two ends. DNA for the CDR3: TGTGCCAGCAAACACGGGAACACCGGGGAGCTGTTTTTT. Translating gives CASKHGNTGELFF. The full variable domain, in which reference TRBV25-1 and TRBJ2-2 provide the parts outside the CDR3, is EADIYQTPRYLVIGTGKKITLECSQTMGHDKMYWYQQDPGMELHLIHYSYGVNSTEKGDLSSESTVSRIRTEHFPLTLESARPSHTSQYLCASKHGNTGELFFGEGSRLTVL.

This chain links TRBV18 with TRBJ2-2; 7 bases are a match to TRBD1. This CDR3 has 15 amino acids. The germline gives CDR1 KGHSH, CDR2 LQKENI. J was trimmed by 5 bases and V by 5 bases; bases with no gene match: 8. CDR3 nucleotide sequence: TGTGCCAGCTCAACTTTCACAGGGGATACCGGGGAGCTGTTTTTT. This codes for CASSTFTGDTGELFF.

The CDR3 here is CASRQGFSWPQHF. CDR3 DNA sequence: TGTGCCAGCAGACAGGGGTTTTCTTGGCCCCAGCATTTT. V gene TRBV5-5 combines with J gene TRBJ1-5, with 7 positions matching TRBD1. The ends lost 5 bases at V and 9 bases at J; junction bases unmatched: 8. Looked up from germline, CDR1 is SGHKS and CDR2 is YYEKEE (reference sequence). The CDR3 is made up of 13 amino acids.

The chain has TRBV25-1 and TRBJ2-3; D might be TRBD1 (6 bases). Trimming left V 4 bases short and J 1 base short, with 12 bases between. The V gene's germline CDR1 is MGHDK and CDR2 SYGVNS. The CDR3 is made up of 15 amino acids. The CDR3 bases are TGTGCCAGCAGTGCGGGACATCCCCGCACAGATACGCAGTATTTT. Residues: CASSAGHPRTDTQYF.

CDR3 bases: TGTGCCAGCAGGGAGAGGGTAGACACAGATACGCAGTATTTT. Translation gives CASRERVDTDTQYF. The chain recombines TRBV5-4 with TRBJ2-3; D possibly corresponds to TRBD2 (5 bases). This CDR3 has 14 residues. The V gene's germline CDR1 is SGHNT and CDR2 YYREEE (reference sequence). V was cut by 5 bases and J by 2 bases, with 12 bases left in between.

The V call is TRBV18, the J call TRBJ2-5; weak D call: TRBD1 (6 bases). The CDR3 covers 15 residues. The V end lost 3 bases, the J end lost 2 bases, and 13 bases lay between the germline ends. The V gene's germline CDR1 is KGHSH and CDR2 LQKENI. CDR3 in amino acids: CASSPQGSEQETQYF. Written as DNA, the CDR3 is TGTGCCAGCTCACCCCAGGGGTCTGAACAAGAGACCCAGTACTTC.

For this clone: Other nucleotide sequences in the sample specify the same CDR3. CDR3 nucleotide sequence: TGCGCCAGCAGCTTGGGCCGGAACACTGAAGCTTTCTTT. It codes for CASSLGRNTEAFF. The rearrangement joins TRBV5-1 to TRBJ1-1; D call uncertain. CDR3 length: 13 residues. Trimming removed 0 bases from V and 1 base from J, with 4 bases in between. CDR1 and CDR2 from the germline V gene are SGHRS and YFSETQ.

The chain recombines TRBV19 with TRBJ2-1; D ambiguous. The CDR3 runs to 14 residues. The germline V gene has CDR1 LNHDA and CDR2 SQIVND (reference sequence). V lost 9 bases and J 1 base, leaving 13 bases between the germline ends. DNA of the CDR3: TGTGCCAGCACCAGGTTAGGGTCCTACAATGAGCAGTTCTTC. Translation gives CASTRLGSYNEQFF.

The rearrangement joins TRBV14 to TRBJ2-3; D possibly uses TRBD1 or TRBD2 (5 bases each). V dropped 0 bases and J dropped 10 bases, with 14 bases sitting between them. Germline V gives CDR1 SGHDN, CDR2 FVKESK. The CDR3 loop spans 14 amino acids. In DNA, the CDR3 is TGTGCCAGCAGCCAAGATGGGGACCCTCTCCCGCAGTATTTT. This codes for CASSQDGDPLPQYF. The full variable domain, completed using reference TRBV14 and TRBJ2-3, is EAGVTQFPSHSVIEKGQTVTLRCDPISGHDNLYWYRRVMGKEIKFLLHFVKESKQDESGMPNNRFLAERTGGTYSTLKVQPAELEDSGVYFCASSQDGDPLPQYFGPGTRLTVL.

The rearrangement uses TRBV14 and TRBJ1-4, with D maybe TRBD1 (5 bases). With 2 bases removed from V and 0 bases from J, the gap between germline ends came to 13 bases. This CDR3 contains 17 residues. From germline, CDR1 is SGHDN and CDR2 FVKESK. The CDR3 protein is CASSQQGNVATNEKLFF. CDR3 DNA sequence: TGTGCCAGCAGCCAACAGGGCAACGTTGCAACTAATGAAAAACTGTTTTTT.

J is TRBJ2-5 and V is TRBV5-4, with D possibly matching TRBD2 (7 bases). Germline V gene sequence: CDR1 SGHNT, CDR2 YYREEE (reference sequence). V was shortened by 4 bases and J by 1 base, with 20 bases between the two germline ends. The CDR3 extends over 17 amino acids. The CDR3 loop reads CASSGGWLADLQETQYF. The CDR3 nucleotides are TGTGCCAGCAGCGGGGGCTGGCTAGCGGATCTCCAAGAGACCCAGTACTTC.